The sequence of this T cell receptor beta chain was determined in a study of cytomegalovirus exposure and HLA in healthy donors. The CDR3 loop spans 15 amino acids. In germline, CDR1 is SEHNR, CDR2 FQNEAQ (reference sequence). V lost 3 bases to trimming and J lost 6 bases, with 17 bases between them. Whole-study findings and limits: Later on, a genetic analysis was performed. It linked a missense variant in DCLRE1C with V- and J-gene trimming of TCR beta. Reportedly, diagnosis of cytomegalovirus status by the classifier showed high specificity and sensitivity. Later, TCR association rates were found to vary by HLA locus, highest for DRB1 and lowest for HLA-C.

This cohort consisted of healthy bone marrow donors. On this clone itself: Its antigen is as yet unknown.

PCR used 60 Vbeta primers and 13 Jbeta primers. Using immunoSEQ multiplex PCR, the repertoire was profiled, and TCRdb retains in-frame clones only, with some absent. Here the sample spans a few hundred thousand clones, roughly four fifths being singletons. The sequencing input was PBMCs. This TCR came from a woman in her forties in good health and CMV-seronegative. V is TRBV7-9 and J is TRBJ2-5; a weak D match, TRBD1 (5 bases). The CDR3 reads CASSLRLGLGQTQYF. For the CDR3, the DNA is TGTGCCAGCAGCTTGCGGCTGGGGCTTGGGCAGACCCAGTACTTC.